This T cell receptor beta chain was profiled in a study of blood T cell repertoires in COVID-19 (TCRdb year 2020). About the investigation overall: Collaborator samples came from the United States, Italy and Spain and covered acute and convalescent phases of COVID-19. The prospective study material was composed of cDNA or gDNA derived from T cells, B-cell-depleted T cells, or PBMCs. Subjects who had been exposed to COVID-19, were actively infected with it, or had recovered from it provided the deeply sampled blood TCRbeta repertoires that made up the dataset. The repertoires were released in a freely available public database meant as a resource for research on the immune response to SARS-CoV-2. Samples were obtained from the ongoing ImmuneRACE study (first 160 participants) and from about 1,300 subjects provided by 6 global collaborators. A de-identified subject ID, COVID-19 status, age in years and sex were almost always included in the sample metadata. Where HLA class I and class II types were available, the types were taken from metadata supplied by the sample provider, not from assay-based typing.

Overall results and qualifications from the work: The quantity of clinical and demographic metadata differed by source and by participant and was supplied without curation.

In the case of this clone: The clone's antigen remains unknown. The sample holds no much larger clone one base away, and base qualities are not on file.

Collaborating institutions collected whole blood in K2EDTA tubes following their own protocols. Collaborator samples were shipped for TCRbeta analysis as frozen whole blood, isolated PBMCs, or DNA extracted from either sample type. TCRbeta CDR3 regions were amplified from genomic DNA using the immunoSEQ Assay, a bias-controlled multiplex PCR. Turning to the authors' computational methods: The number of nucleated cells in each sample was estimated from the amplification of reference gene primers within the assay. Sequence reads were collapsed and filtered to measure the absolute abundance of every unique TCRbeta CDR3 rearrangement. For each sample, productive Simpson clonality was calculated as the square root of Simpson's diversity index across productive rearrangements. TCRdb retrieved this table from immuneACCESS and kept in-frame rearrangements only. Not all clones are present; in checked studies, unresolved V genes account for under half, and no reason is known for the remainder. For V, J and clone size, that table is used; D and trimming come from the DNA. Within this sample are some 170,000 clones, with about nine tenths of them counted one time only. Around 1.6% of the sample belongs to the ten largest clones.

Sequenced sample: peripheral blood. The source of this sequence is a woman between 50 and 59 years old with acute or convalescent COVID-19.

CDR3 reads: CASRKPSGSYNEQFF. The nucleotides read TGCGCCAGCAGAAAGCCCAGCGGCTCCTACAATGAGCAGTTCTTC. The V gene is TRBV10-2 and the J gene is TRBJ2-1, and the D gene may be TRBD2, 5 bases matching. V and J are truncated by 6 bases and 0 bases respectively, leaving an intervening sequence of 12 bases. The CDR3 contains 15 residues, cysteine and phenylalanine counted. The only DNA kept is the CDR3, 45 bases in frame from the first base. According to the germline V gene, CDR1 reads WSHSY and CDR2 reads SAAADI.